The next 7 T cell receptor beta chains were all read from a single sample in a study of OX40 agonist ivuxolimab in advanced cancers. Libraries were built with the immunoSEQ multiplex PCR assay. Imported from immuneACCESS, the table was reduced by TCRdb to in-frame sequences with V and J called. These copies leave out some clones; in studies compared against another copy, an unresolved V gene accounts for under half, and the cause of the remainder is not known. The sample contains 38,000 or so clones, over 75% of them found a single time. 3% to 4.5% of the sample comes from the top ten. The specimen was CD4+ or CD8+ T cells sorted from blood, collected in a trial of the OX40 agonist ivuxolimab. All receptors come from an adult with an advanced solid tumor such as melanoma, head and neck, liver or kidney cancer.

This chain links TRBV11-2 with TRBJ1-2; 8 nucleotides agree with TRBD1. This CDR3 is built from 14 residues. V dropped 5 bases and J dropped 2; count of bases not matched to a gene: 4. Germline CDR1 reads SGHAT; CDR2 reads FQNNGV. In DNA, the CDR3 is TGTGCCAGCAGCCCGCCAGGGGGCAACTATGGCTACACCTTC. This sequence encodes CASSPPGGNYGYTF.

The rearrangement uses TRBV7-2 and TRBJ2-2; D may be TRBD2 (6 bases). The V gene lost 6 bases and the J gene lost 4 bases, with 12 bases spanning the gap. In germline, CDR1 is SGHTA, CDR2 FQGNSA. This CDR3 comprises 14 residues. CDR3 amino acids: CASSPREVTGELFF. The CDR3 DNA follows: TGTGCCAGCAGTCCCAGGGAGGTCACCGGGGAGCTGTTTTTT.

This sequence joins TRBV28 and TRBJ2-1; no clear D gene. The ends were cut back, 5 bases at V and 5 bases at J, with 4 bases in the middle. The CDR3 sequence is 11 residues long. In germline, CDR1 is MDHEN, CDR2 SYDVKM. The CDR3 reads CASSINNEQFF. For the CDR3, the DNA is TGTGCCAGCAGTATCAACAATGAGCAGTTCTTC.

The chain uses TRBV9 and TRBJ1-1; no definite D call. V lost 5 bases, J lost 1 base, and 15 bases lay in between. The germline V gene encodes CDR1 SGDLS and CDR2 YYNGEE. The length of the CDR3 is 15 residues. CDR3 sequence: CASRYDIGGNTEAFF. The CDR3 region has the DNA TGTGCCAGCAGGTACGACATTGGCGGGAACACTGAAGCTTTCTTT. The complete variable domain, with remaining parts taken from reference TRBV9 and TRBJ1-1, reads DSGVTQTPKHLITATGQRVTLRCSPRSGDLSVYWYQQSLDQGLQFLIQYYNGEERAKGNILERFSAQQFPDLHSELNLSSLELGDSALYFCASRYDIGGNTEAFFGQGTRLTVV.

The V call is TRBV19, the J call TRBJ2-7; the D is unclear. The CDR3 spans 15 residues. CDR1 is LNHDA, CDR2 SQIVND, per germline (reference sequence). V lost 5 bases and J lost 3, with 17 bases in between. The CDR3 region has the DNA TGTGCCAGTAGTGTACACGGCACCACTAACTACGAGCAGTACTTC. It translates to CASSVHGTTNYEQYF. Looking up the rest from reference TRBV19 and TRBJ2-7 gives the full variable domain: DGGITQSPKYLFRKEGQNVTLSCEQNLNHDAMYWYRQDPGQGLRLIYYSQIVNDFQKGDIAEGYSVSREKKESFPLTVTSAQKNPTAFYLCASSVHGTTNYEQYFGPGTRLTVT.

The V gene is TRBV11-3, the J gene TRBJ1-1; D gene uncertain. The CDR3 totals 11 residues. Deletions cut 2 bases from V and 7 bases from J, with 5 bases between. The germline V gene encodes CDR1 SGHNT and CDR2 YENEEA. CDR3 protein: CASSLMGEAFF. The CDR3 coding sequence is TGTGCCAGCAGCTTAATGGGTGAAGCTTTCTTT.

The CDR3 coding sequence is TGTGCCAGCAGCTCGGACAGGGAGGGTGGGACCCAGTACTTC. It encodes CASSSDREGGTQYF. The rearrangement links TRBV11-2 to TRBJ2-5; D is perhaps TRBD1 (8 bases). Germline CDR1 and CDR2: SGHAT and FQNNGV. CDR3 length equals 14 residues. V dropped 4 bases and J dropped 7 bases, with 16 bases sitting between them.